One and the same sample provided the 8 T cell receptor beta chains below, sequenced in a study of glioma-infiltrating T cells. TCR alpha and beta CDR3 regions were amplified from RNA using iRepertoire nested multiplex PCR. One entry per CDR3 protein results from TCRdb running MiXCR on the multiplex PCR reads. The profile shows about 210,000 distinct CDR3 sequences, roughly a third of them singletons. Sequences were obtained from glioma tissue, nonneoplastic brain tissue, or PBMCs (not recorded which). The receptors stem from a human donor with low-grade glioma or glioblastoma, undergoing nonglioma brain surgery, or in good health (not recorded which).

This clonotype was seen at least ten times. The chain joins TRBV19 to TRBJ1-5; 7 nucleotides align to TRBD1. The CDR3 loop spans 15 amino acids. Germline V lookup: CDR1 LNHDA, CDR2 SQIVND (reference sequence). The V gene end was trimmed by 7 bases and the J gene end by 2 bases; junction bases not matched to a gene: 8. This CDR3 is CASTAGTVGNQPQHF. DNA for the CDR3: TGTGCCAGTACCGCCGGGACAGTGGGCAATCAGCCCCAGCATTTT.

On this clonotype itself: This sequence may be a read error, since a much larger clone differs from it by one base. The chain is built from TRBV2 and TRBJ2-6; D not certain. From germline, CDR1 is SNHLY and CDR2 FYNNEI. Trimming took off 2 bases at V and 2 bases at J, with 7 bases between the two ends. This CDR3 has 15 residues. The CDR3 DNA reads TGTGCCAGCAGTGAACGAGCGACTGGGGCCAACGTCCTGACTTTC. This translates into CASSERATGANVLTF.

This clonotype was recorded at least ten times. The rearrangement links TRBV7-2 to TRBJ2-7; TRBD1 agrees at 11 bases. CDR1 and CDR2 from the germline V gene are SGHTA and FQGNSA. The CDR3 totals 14 residues. The V gene end was trimmed by 1 base and the J gene end by 6 bases; junction bases not matched to a gene: 2. The CDR3 coding sequence is TGTGCCAGCAGCTTAGAGGGACAGGGGGGCGAGCAGTACTTC. Translating gives CASSLEGQGGEQYF.

This clonotype was counted many times. The V call is TRBV7-2, the J call TRBJ1-4, with 9 bases aligning to TRBD1. The CDR3 is 15 residues long. Germline-derived CDR1 and CDR2 are SGHTA and FQGNSA. Trimming removed 6 bases from V and 5 bases from J; junction bases left unmatched: 7. The CDR3 sequence is CASSRTGVYNEKLFF. In DNA, the CDR3 is TGTGCCAGCAGTCGGACAGGGGTTTACAATGAAAAACTGTTTTTT.

As for this clonotype: Compared with germline, one end of the junction differs, possibly owing to a read error. The V and J genes are TRBV7-8 and TRBJ2-3; TRBD1 might be the D (6 bases). CDR1 and CDR2 from the germline V gene are SGHVS and FQNEAQ. The CDR3 runs 14 residues. The CDR3 reads CAMSPTGSGDTQYF. The CDR3, as DNA: TGCGCCATGAGCCCTACAGGGTCTGGAGATACGCAGTATTTT.

This chain links TRBV12-3 or TRBV12-4 with TRBJ2-1; 10 nucleotides match TRBD2. The J segment lost 3 bases and the V segment lost 6 bases, leaving 8 bases of the junction unmatched. The CDR3 sequence is 16 residues long. CDR3 residues: CASSGMGLASYNEQFF. In DNA form, the CDR3 reads TGTGCCAGCAGCGGAATGGGACTAGCGAGCTACAATGAGCAGTTCTTC.

This clonotype was recorded at least ten times. J is TRBJ2-2 and V is TRBV27; 8 bases map to TRBD2. The CDR3 runs to 15 residues. Germline V CDR1 and CDR2: MNHEY, SMNVEV (reference sequence). With 5 bases clipped from V and 2 bases from J, the junction kept 4 bases outside the gene matches. The CDR3 region is CASSRLAINTGELFF. CDR3 nucleotide sequence: TGTGCCAGCAGTCGACTAGCGATAAACACCGGGGAGCTGTTTTTT.

The rearrangement joins TRBV7-2 to TRBJ2-3; 8 nucleotides line up with TRBD2. This CDR3 comprises 16 residues. CDR1 SGHTA and CDR2 FQGNSA come from the germline V gene. J gave up 12 bases and V 3 bases, and 17 bases lay outside the gene matches. The CDR3: CASSFFGTRGKVTQYF. CDR3 coding DNA: TGTGCCAGCAGCTTCTTCGGGACTAGAGGAAAAGTTACCCAGTATTTT.